Listed below are T cell receptor beta chains from one sample, sequenced in a study of T cell repertoires and HLA-DP antigens. These TCRs' antigens remain unknown. Sequencing was performed with immunoSEQ multiplex PCR; in TCRdb, only in-frame clones are kept and a portion is missing. Among almost 90,000 clones, around nine tenths were seen once, and the ten largest hold around 1.7%. The sequencing sample was made of CD4+ T cells from PBMCs. These receptors were taken from a man between 50 and 59 years old in good health and CMV-seronegative. CDR3s include the opening cysteine and the closing phenylalanine or tryptophan.

J gene	V gene	CDR3 protein
TRBJ1-5	TRBV18	CASSPPGTGNQPQHF
TRBJ2-3	TRBV6-5	CASRGQAFTDTQYF
TRBJ2-1	TRBV7-2	CASSLDSGGGWQFF
TRBJ1-1	TRBV27	CASRYGWEATEAFF
TRBJ2-2	TRBV7-9	CASSLRQGAAGELFF
TRBJ2-7	TRBV5-1	CASSFRDRAGEQYF
TRBJ2-2	TRBV7-2	CASSLPTGTRNTGELFF
TRBJ1-2	TRBV9	CASSVSPDAERSGYTF
TRBJ2-3	TRBV6-6	CASSYWQYTDTQYF
TRBJ1-1	TRBV5-1	CASSLRTSNTEAFF
TRBJ2-7	TRBV6-5	CASRTPSGGSYEQYF
TRBJ1-5	TRBV7-2	CASSQTRDKNQPQHF
TRBJ2-7	TRBV6-6	CASTQGGYEQYF
TRBJ1-1	TRBV11-2	CASSRTGNTEAFF
TRBJ1-4	TRBV5-1	CASSPGTATNEKLFF
TRBJ2-1	TRBV30	CAWSVVAAQFF
TRBJ1-1	TRBV5-6	CASSRGAYEAFF
TRBJ2-1	TRBV19	CASSGLAGGYEQFF
TRBJ1-6	TRBV14	CASSQKWNSPLHF
TRBJ2-7	TRBV25-1	CASSDGRYEQYF
TRBJ1-2	TRBV19	CASSSSTGGDYGYTF
TRBJ1-1	TRBV19	CASSIRVNTEAFF
TRBJ2-3	TRBV7-2	CASSLKSLVTDTQYF